This entry features one TCR beta chain sequence. No cognate antigen has been identified for it. Base quality data are lacking; no much larger clone is found one base away. The sample is drawn from a study of blood T cell repertoires in COVID-19 (dated by TCRdb to about 2020). Describing the broader study: The collaborator samples originated in the United States, Italy and Spain and spanned the acute and convalescent phases of COVID-19. Where available, HLA class I and class II types were obtained from metadata supplied by the sample provider rather than from assay-based typing. A de-identified subject ID, COVID-19 status, age in years and sex were almost always included in the sample metadata. Subjects who had been exposed to COVID-19, were actively infected with it, or had recovered from it provided the deeply sampled blood TCRbeta repertoires that made up the dataset. The repertoires were released in a freely available public database meant as a resource for research on the immune response to SARS-CoV-2. The prospective study material was composed of cDNA or gDNA derived from T cells, B-cell-depleted T cells, or PBMCs. The samples were drawn from two sources: the first 160 participants of the ongoing ImmuneRACE study, and 1,200 or so subjects contributed by 6 global collaborators. The investigation overall reported the following: The amount of clinical and demographic metadata varied by source and participant and was provided uncurated.

Each collaborating institution followed its own protocols to collect whole blood in K2EDTA tubes. Collaborator samples were shipped for TCRbeta analysis as frozen whole blood, isolated PBMCs, or DNA extracted from either sample type. TCRbeta CDR3 regions were amplified from genomic DNA by means of the immunoSEQ Assay, a bias-controlled multiplex PCR. The original pipeline was this. Nucleated cell counts per sample were estimated from amplification of reference gene primers within the assay. Sequence reads were collapsed and filtered to measure the absolute abundance of every unique TCRbeta CDR3 rearrangement. For each sample, productive Simpson clonality was calculated by taking the square root of Simpson's diversity index across productive rearrangements. TCRdb provides this immuneACCESS table in a form limited to in-frame rearrangements. Some clones are lacking; in checked studies, under half of them reflect an unresolved V gene, and why the rest are absent is not known. V and J calls and clone size are as listed in that table; D and trimming were resolved from the DNA. This sample is represented by some 220,000 clones; 65% to 85% of them were singletons. 9.5% to 15% of the sample goes to the ten largest clones.

The CDR3 holds 15 amino acids from the cysteine to the phenylalanine. Only the CDR3 region is kept as DNA, spanning 45 bases read in frame from base 1. V is cut by 0 bases and J by 1 base, and the space between the germline ends is 10 bases. CDR1 and CDR2 (SGDLS, YYNGEE) derive from the germline V gene. The sample comprised peripheral blood. The sequence derives from a human donor in a cohort sampled during active COVID-19. The chain joins TRBV9 to TRBJ2-5; TRBD1 is possibly the D segment (5 matching bases). CDR3 sequence: CASSVDGAPQETQYF. The DNA sequence follows: TGTGCCAGCAGCGTAGATGGGGCCCCCCAAGAGACCCAGTACTTC.